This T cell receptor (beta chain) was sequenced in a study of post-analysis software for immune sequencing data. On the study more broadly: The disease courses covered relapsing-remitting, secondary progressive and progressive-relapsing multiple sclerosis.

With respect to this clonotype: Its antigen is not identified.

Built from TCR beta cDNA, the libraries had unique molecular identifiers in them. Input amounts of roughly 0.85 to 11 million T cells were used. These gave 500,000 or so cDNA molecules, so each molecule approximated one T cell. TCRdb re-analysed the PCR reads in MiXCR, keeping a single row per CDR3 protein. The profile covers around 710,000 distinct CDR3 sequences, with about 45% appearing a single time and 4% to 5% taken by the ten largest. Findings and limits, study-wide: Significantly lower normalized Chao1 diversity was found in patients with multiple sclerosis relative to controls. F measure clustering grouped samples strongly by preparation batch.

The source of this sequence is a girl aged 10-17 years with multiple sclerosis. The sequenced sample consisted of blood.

CDR3 region: CASSLRLAGGLTDTQYF. The CDR3 nucleotides are TGCGCCAGCAGCTTAAGACTAGCGGGAGGACTCACAGATACGCAGTATTTT. This sequence joins TRBV5-1 and TRBJ2-3; 13 bases line up with TRBD2. V shed 2 bases, J shed 2 bases, and the junction held 5 bases outside the gene matches. This CDR3 spans 17 amino acids. From germline, CDR1 is SGHRS and CDR2 YFSETQ. The whole variable domain, remainder taken from reference TRBV5-1 and TRBJ2-3, is KAGVTQTPRYLIKTRGQQVTLSCSPISGHRSVSWYQQTPGQGLQFLFEYFSETQRNKGNFPGRFSGRQFSNSRSEMNVSTLELGDSALYLCASSLRLAGGLTDTQYFGPGTRLTVL.